One T cell receptor (beta chain) is described in this entry. Its cognate antigen has yet to be identified. Per-base quality was not reported, and no clone a single base away is much larger than it. The source of the sample is a study of blood T cell repertoires in COVID-19 (dated by TCRdb to the early 2020s). In terms of the full investigation: Collaborator samples came from the United States, Italy and Spain and covered acute and convalescent phases of COVID-19. The material from the prospective study consisted of cDNA or gDNA derived from T cells, B-cell-depleted T cells, or PBMCs. The dataset comprised deeply sampled blood TCRbeta repertoires from subjects exposed to, actively infected with, or recovered from COVID-19. The repertoires were released in a freely available public database intended as a resource for research on the immune response to SARS-CoV-2. The samples were drawn from the first 160 participants of the ongoing ImmuneRACE study and from some 1,300 subjects provided by 6 global collaborators. The sample metadata nearly always contained a de-identified subject ID, COVID-19 status, age in years and sex. Where available, HLA class I and class II types were taken from metadata supplied by the sample provider and were not determined by assay-based typing. Broad study findings and their caveats: Clinical and demographic metadata were provided uncurated, with the amount varying by source and participant.

The immunoSEQ Assay, a bias-controlled multiplex PCR, was used to amplify TCRbeta CDR3 regions from genomic DNA. The paper's data handling went like this. The number of nucleated cells in each sample was estimated from the amplification of reference gene primers within the assay. To quantify the absolute abundance of each unique TCRbeta CDR3 rearrangement, sequence reads were collapsed and filtered. For each sample, productive Simpson clonality was calculated as the square root of Simpson's diversity index across productive rearrangements. TCRdb re-hosts the immuneACCESS table, in-frame sequences only. Its copies lack some clones; in the studies checked, an unresolved V gene accounts for under half of them, and the cause for the rest is not known. V, J and clone size were drawn from that table, and D and trimming were deduced from the DNA. This sample gives almost 65,000 clones in total; around 89% of them show up just once. The ten most abundant clones make up 10% of the sample.

Enrolling through a virtual design, the prospective study's participants ranged in age from roughly 18 to 89 years and lived across 24 United States geographic areas. In the prospective study, participants were assigned to cohorts based on the clinical history participants reported in a screening survey and a study questionnaire. Recovered participants in ImmuneRACE Cohort 3 were defined by two consecutive negative NP/OP PCR tests, clearance by a healthcare professional, or resolution of symptoms. In the prospective study, whole blood, serum and a nasopharyngeal or oropharyngeal swab were collected from each participant by mobile phlebotomists. Additional blood draws and questionnaires over an approximately two-month period could optionally be provided by prospective study participants. Before DNA extraction, prospective study blood samples were shipped either frozen or at room temperature. The junction shows trimming of 1 base on V and 7 bases on J, plus 17 bases between the germline ends. Reading from cysteine to phenylalanine, the CDR3 counts 15 amino acids. Only CDR3 DNA is held: 45 bases, read in frame from base 1. The germline V gene (reference sequence) specifies SGHNT as CDR1 and YYREEE as CDR2.

This receptor was identified in a woman aged 40 to 49 who had recovered from COVID-19. Here the chain combines TRBV5-4 and TRBJ2-5; the D gene is perhaps TRBD2, on 7 matching bases. What was sequenced was PBMCs or T cells enriched from blood (not recorded which). The CDR3 reads as follows: CASSLIEGGLGTQYF. The nucleotide sequence reads as follows: TGTGCCAGCAGCTTGATTGAGGGGGGGCTCGGGACCCAGTACTTC. The CDR3, completed at both ends by the reference TRBV5-4 and TRBJ2-5 genes, gives the full variable domain ETGVTQSPTHLIKTRGQQVTLRCSSQSGHNTVSWYQQALGQGPQFIFQYYREEENGRGNFPPRFSGLQFPNYSSELNVNALELDDSALYLCASSLIEGGLGTQYFGPGTRLLVL.